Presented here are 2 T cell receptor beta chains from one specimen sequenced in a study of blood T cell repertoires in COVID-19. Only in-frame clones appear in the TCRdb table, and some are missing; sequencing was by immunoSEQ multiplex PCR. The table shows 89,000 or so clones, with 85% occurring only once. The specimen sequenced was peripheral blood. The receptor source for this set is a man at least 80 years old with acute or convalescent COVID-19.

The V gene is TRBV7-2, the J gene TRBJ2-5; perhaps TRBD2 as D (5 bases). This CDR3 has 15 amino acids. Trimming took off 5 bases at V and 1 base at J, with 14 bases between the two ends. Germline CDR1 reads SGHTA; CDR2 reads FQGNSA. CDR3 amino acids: CASSQLGSGQETQYF. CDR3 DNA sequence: TGTGCCAGCAGCCAATTGGGGAGCGGCCAAGAGACCCAGTACTTC.

Here the CDR3 DNA reads TGTGCCAGCAGCCAAGGCTGGGACAGGTATGGCTACACCTTC. Its protein product is CASSQGWDRYGYTF. The chain has TRBV6-5 and TRBJ1-2; 8 bases line up with TRBD1. Trimming removed 6 bases from V and 5 bases from J; junction bases left unmatched: 8. From germline, CDR1 is MNHEY and CDR2 SVGAGI. There are 14 residues in the CDR3.